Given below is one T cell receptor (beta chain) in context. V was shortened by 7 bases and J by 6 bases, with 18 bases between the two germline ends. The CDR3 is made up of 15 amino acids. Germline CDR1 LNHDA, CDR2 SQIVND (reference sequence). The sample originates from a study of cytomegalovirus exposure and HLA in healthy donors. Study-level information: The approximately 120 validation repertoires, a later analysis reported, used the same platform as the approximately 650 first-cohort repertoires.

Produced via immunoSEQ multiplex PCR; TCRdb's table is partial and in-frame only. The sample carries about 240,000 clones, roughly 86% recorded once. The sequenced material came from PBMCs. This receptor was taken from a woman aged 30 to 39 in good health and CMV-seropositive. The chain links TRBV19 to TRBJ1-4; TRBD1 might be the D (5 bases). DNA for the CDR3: TGTGCCAGTACCCCCTCAGGAACAGGTTATGAAAAACTGTTTTTT. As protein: CASTPSGTGYEKLFF. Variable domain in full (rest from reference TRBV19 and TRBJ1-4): DGGITQSPKYLFRKEGQNVTLSCEQNLNHDAMYWYRQDPGQGLRLIYYSQIVNDFQKGDIAEGYSVSREKKESFPLTVTSAQKNPTAFYLCASTPSGTGYEKLFFGSGTQLSVL.